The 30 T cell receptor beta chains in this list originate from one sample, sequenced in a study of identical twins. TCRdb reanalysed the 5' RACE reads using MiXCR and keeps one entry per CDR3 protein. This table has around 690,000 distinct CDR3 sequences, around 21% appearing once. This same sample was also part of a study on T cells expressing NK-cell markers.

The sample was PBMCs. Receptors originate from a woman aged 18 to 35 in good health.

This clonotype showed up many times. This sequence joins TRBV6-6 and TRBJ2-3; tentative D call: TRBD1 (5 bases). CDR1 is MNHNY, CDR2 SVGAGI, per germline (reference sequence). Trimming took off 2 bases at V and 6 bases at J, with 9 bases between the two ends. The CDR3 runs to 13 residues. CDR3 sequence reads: CASSYPRADTQYF. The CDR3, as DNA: TGTGCCAGCAGTTACCCCAGGGCGGATACGCAGTATTTT.

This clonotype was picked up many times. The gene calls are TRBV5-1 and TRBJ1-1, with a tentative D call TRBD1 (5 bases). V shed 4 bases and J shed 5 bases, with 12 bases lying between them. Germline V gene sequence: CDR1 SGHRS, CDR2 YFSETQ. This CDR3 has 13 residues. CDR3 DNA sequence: TGCGCCAGCAGCACCGCCGAGGGGACTGAAGCTTTCTTT. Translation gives CASSTAEGTEAFF.

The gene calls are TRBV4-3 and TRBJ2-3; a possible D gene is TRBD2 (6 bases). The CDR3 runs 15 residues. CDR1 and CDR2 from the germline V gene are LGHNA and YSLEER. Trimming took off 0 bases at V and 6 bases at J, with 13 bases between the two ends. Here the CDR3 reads CASSQDTAGRDTQYF. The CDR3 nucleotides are TGCGCCAGCAGCCAAGATACCGCGGGACGCGATACGCAGTATTTT.

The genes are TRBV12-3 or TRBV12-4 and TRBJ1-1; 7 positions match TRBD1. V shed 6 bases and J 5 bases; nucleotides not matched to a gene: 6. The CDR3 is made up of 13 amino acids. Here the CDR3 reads CASRLAGGTEAFF. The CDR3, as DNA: TGTGCCAGCAGGTTGGCAGGGGGAACTGAAGCTTTCTTT.

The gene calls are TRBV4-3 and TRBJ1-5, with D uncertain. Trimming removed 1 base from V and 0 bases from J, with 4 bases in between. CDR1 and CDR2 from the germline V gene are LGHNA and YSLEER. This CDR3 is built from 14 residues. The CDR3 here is CASSQGDSNQPQHF. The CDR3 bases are TGCGCCAGCAGCCAAGGAGATAGCAATCAGCCCCAGCATTTT.

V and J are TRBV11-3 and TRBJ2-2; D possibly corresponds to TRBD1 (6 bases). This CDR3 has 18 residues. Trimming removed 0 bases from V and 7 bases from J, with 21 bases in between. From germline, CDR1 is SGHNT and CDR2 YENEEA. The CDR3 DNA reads TGTGCCAGCAGCTTAGATCAGCGGTCACAGGGCGGCCTCGGGGAGCTGTTTTTT. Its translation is CASSLDQRSQGGLGELFF.

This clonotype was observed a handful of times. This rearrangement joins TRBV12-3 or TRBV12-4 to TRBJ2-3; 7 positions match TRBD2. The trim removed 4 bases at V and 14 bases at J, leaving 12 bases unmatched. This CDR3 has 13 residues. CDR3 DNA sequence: TGTGCCAGCAGTTCTCTAGCGGACACCTTGAGGTATTTT. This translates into CASSSLADTLRYF.

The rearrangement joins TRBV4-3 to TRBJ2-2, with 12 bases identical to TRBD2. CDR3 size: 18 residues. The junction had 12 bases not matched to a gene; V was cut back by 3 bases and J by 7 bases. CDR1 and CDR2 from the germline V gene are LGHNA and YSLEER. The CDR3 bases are TGCGCCAGCAGCCAGAGGATCCTAGCGGGAGGGCCCAACGGGGAGCTGTTTTTT. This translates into CASSQRILAGGPNGELFF.

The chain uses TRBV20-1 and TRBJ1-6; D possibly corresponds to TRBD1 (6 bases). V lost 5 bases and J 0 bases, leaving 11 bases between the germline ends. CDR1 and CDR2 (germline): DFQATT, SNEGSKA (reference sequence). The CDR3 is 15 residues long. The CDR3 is CSARTVLSYNSPLHF. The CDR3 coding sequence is TGCAGTGCTCGGACAGTCCTCTCCTATAATTCACCCCTCCACTTT.

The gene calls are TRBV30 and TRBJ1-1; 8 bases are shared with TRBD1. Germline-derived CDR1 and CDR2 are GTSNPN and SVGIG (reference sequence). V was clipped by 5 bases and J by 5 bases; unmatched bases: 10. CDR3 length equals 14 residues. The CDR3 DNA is TGTGCCTGGCGCACAGGGGGGGGACCGACTGAAGCTTTCTTT. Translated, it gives CAWRTGGGPTEAFF.

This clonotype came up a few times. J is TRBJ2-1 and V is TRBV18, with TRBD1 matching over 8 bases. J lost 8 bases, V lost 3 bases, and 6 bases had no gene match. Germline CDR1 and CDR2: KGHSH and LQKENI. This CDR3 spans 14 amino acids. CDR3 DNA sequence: TGTGCCAGCTCACCGAGGCAGGGGGCAGATGAGCAGTTCTTC. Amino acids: CASSPRQGADEQFF.

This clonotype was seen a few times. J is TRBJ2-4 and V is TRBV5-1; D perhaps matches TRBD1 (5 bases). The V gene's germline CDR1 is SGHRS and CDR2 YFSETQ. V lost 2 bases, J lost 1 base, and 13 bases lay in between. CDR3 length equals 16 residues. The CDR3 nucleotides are TGCGCCAGCAGCTTACCCCCGACAGAGGCCAAAAACATTCAGTACTTC. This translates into CASSLPPTEAKNIQYF.

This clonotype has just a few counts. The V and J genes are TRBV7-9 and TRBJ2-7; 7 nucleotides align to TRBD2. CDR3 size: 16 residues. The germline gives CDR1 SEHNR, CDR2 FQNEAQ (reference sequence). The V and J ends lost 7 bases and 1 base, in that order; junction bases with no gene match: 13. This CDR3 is CASTLALGAGSYEQYF. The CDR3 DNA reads TGTGCCAGCACTTTGGCCTTGGGAGCGGGGTCCTACGAGCAGTACTTC.

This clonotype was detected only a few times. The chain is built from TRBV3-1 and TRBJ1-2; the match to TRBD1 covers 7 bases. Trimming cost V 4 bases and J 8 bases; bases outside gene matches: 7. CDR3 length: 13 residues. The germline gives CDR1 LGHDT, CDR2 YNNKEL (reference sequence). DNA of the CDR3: TGTGCCAGCAGCCTTGCTACAGGGGTCGGCTACACCTTC. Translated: CASSLATGVGYTF.

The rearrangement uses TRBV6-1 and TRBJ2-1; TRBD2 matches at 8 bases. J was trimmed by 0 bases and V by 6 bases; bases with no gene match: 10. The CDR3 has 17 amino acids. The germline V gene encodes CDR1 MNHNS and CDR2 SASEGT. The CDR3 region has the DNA TGTGCCAGCAGCCGGTCGGGAGGGCGGAGCTCCTACAATGAGCAGTTCTTC. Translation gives CASSRSGGRSSYNEQFF.

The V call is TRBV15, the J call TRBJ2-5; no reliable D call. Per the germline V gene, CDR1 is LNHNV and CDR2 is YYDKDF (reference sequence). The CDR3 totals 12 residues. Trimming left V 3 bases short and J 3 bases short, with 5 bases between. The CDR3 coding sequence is TGTGCCACCAGCAGGGATAAAGAGACCCAGTACTTC. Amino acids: CATSRDKETQYF. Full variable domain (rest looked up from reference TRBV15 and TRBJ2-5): DAMVIQNPRYQVTQFGKPVTLSCSQTLNHNVMYWYQQKSSQAPKLLFHYYDKDFNNEADTPDNFQSRRPNTSFCFLDIRSPGLGDTAMYLCATSRDKETQYFGPGTRLLVL.

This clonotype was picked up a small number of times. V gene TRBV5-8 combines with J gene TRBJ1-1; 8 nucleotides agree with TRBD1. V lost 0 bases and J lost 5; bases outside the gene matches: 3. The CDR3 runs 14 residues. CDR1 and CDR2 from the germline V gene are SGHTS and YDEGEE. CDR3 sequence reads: CASSLVYRGTEAFF. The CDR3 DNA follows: TGTGCCAGCAGCTTGGTCTACAGGGGGACTGAAGCTTTCTTT.

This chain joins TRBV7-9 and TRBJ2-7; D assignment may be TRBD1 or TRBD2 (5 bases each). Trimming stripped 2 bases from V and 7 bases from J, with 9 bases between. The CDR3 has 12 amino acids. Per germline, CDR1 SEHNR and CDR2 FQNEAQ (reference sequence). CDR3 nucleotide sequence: TGTGCCAGCAGCTTAAGGTGGGGGGAGCAGTACTTC. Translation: CASSLRWGEQYF. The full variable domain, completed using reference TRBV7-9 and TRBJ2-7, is DTGVSQNPRHKITKRGQNVTFRCDPISEHNRLYWYRQTLGQGPEFLTYFQNEAQLEKSRLLSDRFSAERPKGSFSTLEIQRTEQGDSAMYLCASSLRWGEQYFGPGTRLTVT.

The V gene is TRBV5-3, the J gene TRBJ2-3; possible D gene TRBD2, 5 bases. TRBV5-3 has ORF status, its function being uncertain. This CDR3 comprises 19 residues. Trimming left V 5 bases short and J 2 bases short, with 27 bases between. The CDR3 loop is CARRNLRGTPQYTTDTQYF. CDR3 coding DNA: TGTGCCAGAAGAAACCTCCGGGGTACCCCTCAATACACCACAGATACGCAGTATTTT.

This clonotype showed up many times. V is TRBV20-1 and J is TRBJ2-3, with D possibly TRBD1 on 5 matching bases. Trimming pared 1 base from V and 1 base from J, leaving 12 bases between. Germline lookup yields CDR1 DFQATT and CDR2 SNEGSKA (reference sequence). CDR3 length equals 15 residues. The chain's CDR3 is CSARAQQGGTDTQYF. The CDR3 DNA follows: TGCAGTGCTAGAGCTCAGCAAGGGGGCACAGATACGCAGTATTTT.

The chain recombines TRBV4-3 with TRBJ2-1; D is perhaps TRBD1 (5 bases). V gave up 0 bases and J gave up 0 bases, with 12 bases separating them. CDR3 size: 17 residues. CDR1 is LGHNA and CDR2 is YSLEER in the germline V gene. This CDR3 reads CASSQDLGDSSYNEQFF. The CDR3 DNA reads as TGCGCCAGCAGCCAAGATCTCGGAGACAGCTCCTACAATGAGCAGTTCTTC.

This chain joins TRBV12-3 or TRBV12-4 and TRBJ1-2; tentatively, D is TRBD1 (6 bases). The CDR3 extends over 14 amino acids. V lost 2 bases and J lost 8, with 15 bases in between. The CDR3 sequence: CASSLRAAQGGYTF. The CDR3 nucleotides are TGTGCCAGCAGTTTAAGGGCCGCACAGGGAGGCTACACCTTC.

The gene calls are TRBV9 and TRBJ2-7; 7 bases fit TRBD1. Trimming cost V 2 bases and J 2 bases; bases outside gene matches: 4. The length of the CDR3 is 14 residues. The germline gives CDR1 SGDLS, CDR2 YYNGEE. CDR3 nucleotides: TGTGCCAGCAGCGTCAGGACAGGTCCCTACGAGCAGTACTTC. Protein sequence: CASSVRTGPYEQYF.

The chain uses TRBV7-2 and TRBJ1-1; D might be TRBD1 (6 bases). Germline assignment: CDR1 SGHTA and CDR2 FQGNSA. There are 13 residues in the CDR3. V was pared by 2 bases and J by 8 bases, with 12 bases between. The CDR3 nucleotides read TGTGCCAGCAGCTTACTGACAGGATCAGAAGCTTTCTTT. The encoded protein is CASSLLTGSEAFF.

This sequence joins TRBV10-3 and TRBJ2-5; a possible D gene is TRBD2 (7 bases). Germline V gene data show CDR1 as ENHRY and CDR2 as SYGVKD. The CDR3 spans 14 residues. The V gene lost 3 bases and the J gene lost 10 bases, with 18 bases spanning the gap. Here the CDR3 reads CAISDSGGPKDQYF. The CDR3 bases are TGTGCCATCAGTGACTCCGGGGGGCCCAAAGACCAGTACTTC.

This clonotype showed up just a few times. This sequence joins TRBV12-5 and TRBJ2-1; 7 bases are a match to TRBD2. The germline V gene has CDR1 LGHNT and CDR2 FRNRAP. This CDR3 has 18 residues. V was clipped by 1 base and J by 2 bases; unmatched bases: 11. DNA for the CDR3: TGTGCTAGTGGTTTGGCGCGATTGGCGGGGGAAACCTACAATGAGCAGTTCTTC. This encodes CASGLARLAGETYNEQFF.

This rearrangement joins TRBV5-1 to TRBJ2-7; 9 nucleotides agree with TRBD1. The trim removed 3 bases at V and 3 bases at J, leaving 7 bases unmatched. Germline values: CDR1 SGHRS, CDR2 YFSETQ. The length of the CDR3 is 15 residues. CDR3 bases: TGCGCCAGCAGCTCACCGACAGGGGGACACTACGAGCAGTACTTC. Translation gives CASSSPTGGHYEQYF.

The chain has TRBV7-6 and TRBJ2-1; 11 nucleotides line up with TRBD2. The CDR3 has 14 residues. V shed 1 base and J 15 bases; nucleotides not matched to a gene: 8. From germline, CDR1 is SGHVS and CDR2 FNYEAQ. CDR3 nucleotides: TGTGCCAGCAGCTTAGAAGGGACTAGCGGCCGACGGTTCTTC. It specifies CASSLEGTSGRRFF.

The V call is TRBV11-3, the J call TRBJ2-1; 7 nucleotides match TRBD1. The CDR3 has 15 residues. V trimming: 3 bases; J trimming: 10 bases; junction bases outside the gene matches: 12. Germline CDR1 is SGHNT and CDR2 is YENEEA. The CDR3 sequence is CASSLLGQRSGEQFF. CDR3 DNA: TGTGCCAGCAGCTTGTTGGGACAGAGGAGCGGCGAGCAGTTCTTC.

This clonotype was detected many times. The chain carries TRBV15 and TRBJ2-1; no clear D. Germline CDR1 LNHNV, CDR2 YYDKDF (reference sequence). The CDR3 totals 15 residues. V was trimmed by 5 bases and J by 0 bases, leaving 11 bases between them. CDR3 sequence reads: CATSSARSSYNEQFF. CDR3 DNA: TGTGCCACCAGCTCCGCCCGGAGCTCCTACAATGAGCAGTTCTTC.